The 16 T cell receptor beta chains below were found in one sample sequenced in a study of cytomegalovirus exposure and HLA in healthy donors. It was with 60 Vbeta and 13 Jbeta primers that the PCR ran. Clones were sequenced by immunoSEQ multiplex PCR, and TCRdb holds only the in-frame ones, with some missing. The sample lists around 190,000 clones; around 80% were seen once. Sequencing input: PBMCs. These receptors came from a young man in good health and CMV-seronegative.

The rearrangement links TRBV21-1 to TRBJ2-1; the table's D call TRBD2 went unverified against the DNA. TRBV21-1 is a pseudogene segment. CDR3 length: 17 amino acids. The CDR3 is CASSKSCVATNYNEQFF. The CDR3 DNA reads TGTGCCAGCAGCAAAAGTTGCGTAGCGACCAACTACAATGAGCAGTTCTTC.

The J gene is TRBJ1-3, the V gene TRBV9; 7 bases are a match to TRBD1. The junction had 5 bases not matched to a gene; V was cut back by 3 bases and J by 2 bases. This CDR3 is built from 15 residues. Per germline, CDR1 SGDLS and CDR2 YYNGEE. CDR3 loop: CASSDTGDAGNTIYF. The CDR3 nucleotides are TGTGCCAGCAGCGATACAGGGGATGCTGGAAACACCATATATTTT.

This clone occurred once. The chain has TRBV7-9 and TRBJ2-5, with 8 bases lining up with TRBD2. Germline values: CDR1 SEHNR, CDR2 FQNEAQ (reference sequence). V lost 2 bases to trimming and J lost 1 base; unmatched junction nucleotides: 9. The CDR3 is made up of 17 amino acids. This CDR3 reads CASSLRFAGGTQETQYF. The DNA for the CDR3 is TGTGCCAGCAGCTTAAGGTTCGCGGGGGGCACCCAAGAGACCCAGTACTTC.

For this clone: Other DNA sequences within the sample encode an identical CDR3. This sequence joins TRBV28 and TRBJ1-5; D unresolved. Trimming took off 1 base at V and 0 bases at J, with 4 bases between the two ends. Germline V CDR1 and CDR2: MDHEN, SYDVKM. The CDR3 is 14 residues long. CDR3 sequence reads: CASSLSGSNQPQHF. The CDR3 DNA is TGTGCCAGCAGTTTATCGGGTAGCAATCAGCCCCAGCATTTT. Supplemented by reference TRBV28 and TRBJ1-5, the full variable domain reads DVKVTQSSRYLVKRTGEKVFLECVQDMDHENMFWYRQDPGLGLRLIYFSYDVKMKEKGDIPEGYSVSREKKERFSLILESASTNQTSMYLCASSLSGSNQPQHFGDGTRLSIL.

The rearrangement joins TRBV25-1 to TRBJ2-3; D remains ambiguous. The CDR3 is made up of 13 amino acids. V lost 2 bases and J lost 0, with 3 bases in between. The V gene's germline CDR1 is MGHDK and CDR2 SYGVNS. DNA for the CDR3: TGTGCCAGCAGTGAACATAGCACAGATACGCAGTATTTT. Translation gives CASSEHSTDTQYF.

The V and J genes are TRBV11-2 and TRBJ2-7; D remains ambiguous. Germline CDR1 is SGHAT and CDR2 is FQNNGV. The CDR3 is made up of 13 amino acids. The V gene lost 1 base and the J gene lost 6 bases, with 10 bases spanning the gap. The CDR3 here is CASSLVWAGEQYF. CDR3 bases: TGTGCCAGCAGCTTAGTTTGGGCCGGCGAGCAGTACTTC.

The CDR3 sequence: CASSYGAGGGGETQYF. CDR3 coding DNA: TGTGCCAGCAGTTACGGTGCAGGGGGCGGGGGAGAGACCCAGTACTTC. The rearrangement uses TRBV6-5 and TRBJ2-5, with D tentatively TRBD1 (8 bases). V gave up 2 bases and J gave up 4 bases, with 17 bases separating them. The V gene's germline CDR1 is MNHEY and CDR2 SVGAGI. The CDR3 contains 16 residues.

V gene TRBV18 combines with J gene TRBJ2-5; maybe TRBD1 (5 bases). The CDR3 has 15 residues. Trimming shortened V by 2 bases and J by 1 base, and 11 bases separated the two germline ends. Germline V gene sequence: CDR1 KGHSH, CDR2 LQKENI. The CDR3 DNA follows: TGTGCCAGCTCACCAAGGACACGGATCCAAGAGACCCAGTACTTC. Its protein is CASSPRTRIQETQYF.

This clone has a single count. The J gene is TRBJ2-3, the V gene TRBV19; unclear D gene. Trimming cost V 9 bases and J 6 bases, with 10 bases left between them. This CDR3 has 11 amino acids. Germline loops: CDR1 LNHDA, CDR2 SQIVND (reference sequence). CDR3 bases: TGTGCCAGCGCGGATTCGGATACGCAGTATTTT. This encodes CASADSDTQYF.

V is TRBV10-3 and J is TRBJ2-7, with 12 nucleotides matching TRBD2. CDR3 length: 17 residues. The V segment lost 3 bases and the J segment 2 bases; nucleotides outside the gene matches: 8. Germline V gene lookup returns CDR1 ENHRY and CDR2 SYGVKD. The CDR3 DNA is TGTGCCATCAGTGAAAGACTGACTAGCGGGGGAACCTACGAGCAGTACTTC. It is translated as CAISERLTSGGTYEQYF.

V is TRBV5-1 and J is TRBJ1-1; D is undetermined. V lost 0 bases to trimming and J lost 5 bases, with 17 bases between them. This CDR3 comprises 16 residues. The germline V gene has CDR1 SGHRS and CDR2 YFSETQ. The CDR3 sequence is CASSLGIVPGRTEAFF. CDR3 nucleotides: TGCGCCAGCAGCTTGGGAATCGTACCTGGGAGGACTGAAGCTTTCTTT.

This sequence joins TRBV5-8 and TRBJ2-3; the match to TRBD2 covers 9 bases. The trim removed 2 bases at V and 1 base at J, leaving 2 bases unmatched. The CDR3 contains 15 residues. Germline CDR1 and CDR2: SGHTS and YDEGEE. DNA for the CDR3: TGTGCCAGCAGCTTTGAGCGGGAGGGCACAGATACGCAGTATTTT. Its translation is CASSFEREGTDTQYF.

The rearrangement uses TRBV9 and TRBJ2-1, with 10 bases matching TRBD1. CDR3 length: 15 residues. J was trimmed by 4 bases and V by 4 bases; bases with no gene match: 5. Germline CDR1 SGDLS, CDR2 YYNGEE. The CDR3 DNA is TGTGCCAGCAGCCCTCGACAGGGGGCTTACAATGAGCAGTTCTTC. Translation: CASSPRQGAYNEQFF.

A few counts support this clone. The chain employs TRBV5-1 and TRBJ2-2, with D perhaps matching TRBD1 (5 bases). The V and J ends lost 7 bases and 0 bases respectively, with 13 bases between them. This CDR3 has 15 residues. Germline assignment: CDR1 SGHRS and CDR2 YFSETQ. CDR3 in DNA: TGCGCCAGCCATATTGACAGTCCGAACACCGGGGAGCTGTTTTTT. Translation gives CASHIDSPNTGELFF.

The chain employs TRBV4-3 and TRBJ2-3; possibly TRBD1 for D (6 bases). V lost 4 bases, J lost 5 bases, and 25 bases lay in between. Germline lookup yields CDR1 LGHNA and CDR2 YSLEER. The CDR3 contains 18 residues. The CDR3 here is CASSPNSLGAVVKDTQYF. In DNA form, the CDR3 reads TGCGCCAGCAGCCCGAACAGTTTGGGGGCAGTTGTCAAAGATACGCAGTATTTT.

This CDR3 reads CASSPAGELFF. The DNA for the CDR3 is TGTGCCAGCAGCCCAGCCGGGGAGCTGTTTTTT. The chain joins TRBV7-9 to TRBJ2-2; D uncertain. Trimming shortened V by 5 bases and J by 6 bases, and 4 bases separated the two germline ends. The CDR3 is 11 residues long. Per germline, CDR1 SEHNR and CDR2 FQNEAQ (reference sequence).